The 8 T cell receptor beta chains presented below share a single source sample, sequenced in a study of cytomegalovirus exposure and HLA in healthy donors. PCR employed 60 Vbeta and 13 Jbeta primers. Data came from immunoSEQ multiplex PCR; TCRdb stores just in-frame clones and leaves some out. The sample carries 100,000 or so clones, 75% to 85% recorded once. Material for sequencing was PBMCs. The receptors come from a woman in her forties or fifties in good health and CMV-seropositive.

The chain joins TRBV6-5 to TRBJ1-6; D is undetermined. V lost 6 bases to trimming and J lost 11 bases, with 11 bases between them. The CDR3 spans 12 residues. Germline-derived CDR1 and CDR2 are MNHEY and SVGAGI. CDR3 sequence (DNA): TGTGCCAGCAGAACCCCAGCGGCACCCCTCCACTTT. Its protein product is CASRTPAAPLHF.

This chain connects TRBV9 to TRBJ2-3; D possibly corresponds to TRBD2 (7 bases). Per the germline V gene, CDR1 is SGDLS and CDR2 is YYNGEE. Between the trimmed V and J ends, which lost 2 bases and 3 bases, there was a span of 13 bases. The CDR3 runs to 15 residues. As DNA, the CDR3 is TGTGCCAGCAGCGTTGACGAGGGGGGGACAGATACGCAGTATTTT. It is translated as CASSVDEGGTDTQYF.

The rearrangement joins TRBV25-1 to TRBJ1-5; D gene ambiguous. The germline V and J ends were trimmed by 2 bases and 0 bases, with 17 bases remaining between them. The CDR3 runs to 18 residues. Per germline, CDR1 MGHDK and CDR2 SYGVNS. The chain's CDR3 is CASSEIKERPYSNQPQHF. CDR3 nucleotide sequence: TGTGCCAGCAGTGAAATTAAGGAGAGGCCTTATAGCAATCAGCCCCAGCATTTT.

The rearrangement links TRBV4-3 to TRBJ1-6; 7 bases match TRBD1. CDR3 size: 16 residues. CDR1 LGHNA and CDR2 YSLEER come from the germline V gene. The V gene end was trimmed by 4 bases and the J gene end by 7 bases; junction bases not matched to a gene: 10. CDR3 sequence: CASSPPRSRGNSPLHF. The DNA for the CDR3 is TGCGCCAGCAGCCCTCCTAGATCCAGGGGGAATTCACCCCTCCACTTT.

The chain employs TRBV10-3 and TRBJ1-6, with 8 nucleotides matching TRBD1. The CDR3 sequence is 14 residues long. V lost 8 bases to trimming and J lost 5 bases; unmatched junction nucleotides: 5. Germline V gene data show CDR1 as ENHRY and CDR2 as SYGVKD. The CDR3 sequence: CAIGPGQDNSPLHF. The CDR3 DNA reads TGTGCCATCGGACCGGGACAGGATAATTCACCCCTCCACTTT.

This chain connects TRBV30 to TRBJ2-1, with no clear D. CDR1 is GTSNPN, CDR2 SVGIG, per germline (reference sequence). CDR3 length: 13 residues. Trimming stripped 0 bases from V and 3 bases from J, with 6 bases between. The CDR3 spells CAWSVILYNEQFF. DNA for the CDR3: TGTGCCTGGAGTGTTATTCTCTACAATGAGCAGTTCTTC.

The rearrangement joins TRBV7-9 to TRBJ1-1; D gene ambiguous. Germline V gene lookup returns CDR1 SEHNR and CDR2 FQNEAQ (reference sequence). This CDR3 spans 16 amino acids. The V and J ends lost 2 bases and 0 bases respectively, with 13 bases between them. Here the CDR3 DNA reads TGTGCCAGCAGCTTAAACTTGCCACCCATGAACACTGAAGCTTTCTTT. Its translation: CASSLNLPPMNTEAFF.

The chain couples TRBV30 to TRBJ2-7; D uncertain. The CDR3 extends over 13 amino acids. Trimming cost V 3 bases and J 4 bases, with 13 bases left between them. Germline-derived CDR1 and CDR2 are GTSNPN and SVGIG (reference sequence). The CDR3 DNA reads as TGTGCCTGGAGCCCCGGAGCAACGTACGAGCAGTACTTC. It is translated as CAWSPGATYEQYF.